The present entry profiles one T cell receptor beta chain with its context. It lacks a known antigen. Qualities for individual bases were not recorded, and no much larger clone is one base off. The sample comes from a study of OX40 agonist ivuxolimab in advanced cancers. At the level of the whole study: Ivuxolimab, which targeted the costimulatory receptor OX40 (CD134), was an agonistic, fully human IgG2 monoclonal antibody. Intravenous ivuxolimab was administered to patients every 2 weeks at six dose levels: 0.01, 0.1, 0.3, 1.5, 3 and 10 mg/kg. Among the roughly 50 dose-escalation patients, approximately 20 had hepatocellular carcinoma, roughly 15 melanoma, 9 renal cell carcinoma and 9 head and neck cancer. In the dose-escalation cohort, around four fifths of patients were male, and the mean age was approximately 55 years, with a range of roughly 20 to 85. Patients were allowed to have had prior anti-PD-1, anti-PD-L1 or anti-CTLA-4 therapy, and approximately 40% of the dose-escalation patients had previously received checkpoint inhibitors. Partial responses occurred in three dose-escalation patients, of whom one had hepatocellular carcinoma and two had cutaneous melanoma. Peripheral TCRbeta sequencing was intended to test whether TCR sequence diversity was altered and clonal T-cell expansion was caused by ivuxolimab. The paper covers the monotherapy dose-escalation part of the phase I ivuxolimab trial, which included N ≈ 50 patients.

The trial excluded patients who had a history of autoimmune disease or were on systemic immunosuppression. Peripheral blood for TCR sequencing was drawn from every dose cohort at baseline, at cycle 4 day 1 and at cycle 7 day 1. Samples were obtained from an open-label, multicenter, first-in-human phase I dose-escalation trial of ivuxolimab. Adults with locally advanced or metastatic melanoma, renal cell carcinoma, hepatocellular carcinoma or head and neck squamous cell carcinoma were enrolled in the trial. Before TCR sequencing, CD4+ T cells and CD8+ T cells were sorted from peripheral blood as separate populations. The study at large found these results: The antigen specificity of the clonally expanded peripheral T cells was not determined. At doses of 0.1 to 3.0 mg/kg, clonal expansion of both CD4+ and CD8+ blood T cells was observed from baseline to week 6. Low levels of normalized T-cell clonal expansion were also seen in some nonresponding patients. After ivuxolimab, expanded clones were on average more numerous among CD8+ T cells than among CD4+ T cells. In the 0.1-3.0 mg/kg groups, partial responders had among the lowest normalized peripheral clonal expansion, particularly in CD8+ T cells.

Taken from cysteine to phenylalanine, the CDR3 has 15 residues. The only DNA kept is the CDR3, 45 bases in frame from the first base. CDR1 and CDR2, looked up from the germline V gene, are SGHRS and YFSETQ. Unmatched junction bases come to 9, with V trimmed by 4 bases and J by 10 bases. Genomic DNA was extracted from sorted cells for sequencing of the TCRbeta CDR3 region. The immunoSEQ Assay was used for sequencing of TCRbeta CDR3 regions. As stored in TCRdb, this immuneACCESS dataset retains in-frame rearrangements with V and J assigned. A fraction of the clones does not appear; measured against another copy, unresolved V genes explain less than half of the discrepancy, and the remainder lacks a known reason. This sample gives around 53,000 clones in total; roughly 90% of them show up just once. 0.64% of the sample rests with the top ten.

The V and J segments used are TRBV5-1 and TRBJ1-6, with TRBD1 matching 9 junction bases. The sequences come from CD4+ or CD8+ T cells sorted from blood, collected in a trial of the OX40 agonist ivuxolimab. The receptor was derived from an adult with an advanced solid tumor such as melanoma, head and neck, liver or kidney cancer. The CDR3 amino acid sequence is: CASSLGQGRGSPLHF. The nucleotides are TGCGCCAGCAGCCTAGGACAGGGGAGAGGATCACCCCTCCACTTT.